This T cell receptor (beta chain) was observed in a study of blood T cell repertoires in COVID-19. At the level of the study: There were acute and convalescent COVID-19 samples, and they came from the United States, Italy and Spain. In each case, the material was cDNA or gDNA derived from T cells, B-cell-depleted T cells, or PBMCs.

Those enrolled in Seattle joined during active infection and were followed longitudinally afterward. Trimming pared 6 bases from V and 5 bases from J, leaving 10 bases between. Germline CDR1 is DFQATT and CDR2 is SNEGSKA (reference sequence). This CDR3 contains 11 residues. TCRdb's table, derived via immunoSEQ multiplex PCR, lists solely in-frame clones and lacks some. Of about 320,000 clones detected, just under 90% appear once; the ten largest clones hold around 10%. This clonotype originated in a woman aged 25 to 45 with COVID-19, enrolled during active disease. The rearrangement links TRBV20-1 to TRBJ1-1; D call uncertain. The sample taken for sequencing was peripheral blood. For the CDR3, the DNA is TGCAGTGCGAGCGGGAGGACTGAAGCTTTCTTT. It is translated as CSASGRTEAFF.